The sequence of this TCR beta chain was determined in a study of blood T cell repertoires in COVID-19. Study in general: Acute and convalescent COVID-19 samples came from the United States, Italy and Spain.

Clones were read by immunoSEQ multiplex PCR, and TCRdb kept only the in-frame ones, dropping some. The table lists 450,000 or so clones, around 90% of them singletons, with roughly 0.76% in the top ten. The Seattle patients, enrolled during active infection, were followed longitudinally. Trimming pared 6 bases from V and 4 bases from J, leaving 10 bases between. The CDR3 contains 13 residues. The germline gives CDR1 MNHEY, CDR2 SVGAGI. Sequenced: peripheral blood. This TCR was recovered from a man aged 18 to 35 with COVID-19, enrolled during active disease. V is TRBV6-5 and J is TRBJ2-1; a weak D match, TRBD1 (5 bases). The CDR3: CASRDSAYNEQFF. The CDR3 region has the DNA TGTGCCAGCAGAGACAGCGCATACAATGAGCAGTTCTTC.